This TCR beta chain came from a study of cytomegalovirus exposure and HLA in healthy donors. The study, taken as a whole, reports: Cytomegalovirus status was reportedly diagnosed by the classifier with high sensitivity and specificity. A later analysis showed TCR association rates differing by HLA locus, peaking at DRB1 and lowest at HLA-C.

About this clone: Its antigen remains unknown.

This CDR3 contains 15 residues. Germline V gene data show CDR1 as LNHNV and CDR2 as YYDKDF (reference sequence). V was trimmed by 1 base and J by 4 bases, leaving 12 bases between them. In the PCR, 60 Vbeta and 13 Jbeta primers were used. Original processing methods: In a later analysis, approximately 80 million unique TCR beta chains included roughly 11 million shared by two or more donors. Measured with immunoSEQ multiplex PCR; TCRdb has only the in-frame clones, and not every one. V and J calls and clone size are as listed in that table; D and trimming were resolved from the DNA. This sample has approximately 89,000 clones, with roughly four fifths found just once.

This TCR was sampled from a man aged 25-45 years in good health and CMV-seronegative. Sequencing was carried out using PBMCs. This chain joins TRBV15 and TRBJ2-3; TRBD2 is a possible D gene (5 bases). CDR3 in DNA: TGTGCCACCAGCAGAGTATTTGAGCGGCCAGATACGCAGTATTTT. This translates into CATSRVFERPDTQYF.